Each of the 14 T cell receptor beta chains below was sequenced from the same sample in a study of human T cells and chemical hapten exposure. The sample's time point: patch test 3, about 24 weeks after DPC sensitization. Indicated treatment: therapeutic diphenylcyclopropenone sensitization with weekly scalp DPC. TCRdb re-called the RACE reads with MiXCR, one entry per CDR3 protein. The top ten hold about a tenth of the sample, which has approximately 97,000 distinct CDR3 sequences, less than 35% seen once. Sequenced here: whole blood, sampled in connection with sensitization to the hapten diphenylcyclopropenone (DPC). The receptors were gathered from a man aged 40-49 years with alopecia areata. Some clones in this sample may be carry-over from other donors' samples.

This rearrangement joins TRBV28 to TRBJ1-2; 12 positions agree with TRBD1. The CDR3 covers 17 residues. The V and J ends lost 6 bases and 4 bases, in that order; junction bases with no gene match: 12. Per the germline V gene, CDR1 is MDHEN and CDR2 is SYDVKM. The CDR3 bases are TGTGCCAGCAGACCGAGATTTCCGGGACAGGGGGCCTATGGCTACACCTTC. Translated: CASRPRFPGQGAYGYTF.

This clonotype occurred many times. V and J are TRBV28 and TRBJ1-4; the D gene is possibly TRBD1 (5 bases). Trimming took 5 bases from V and 3 from J, leaving 22 bases between them. Germline V gene data show CDR1 as MDHEN and CDR2 as SYDVKM. The CDR3 has 18 amino acids. CDR3 DNA: TGTGCCAGCAGTCCCACAGCCGGAAGGGGCCGTGCTAATGAAAAACTGTTTTTT. It encodes CASSPTAGRGRANEKLFF.

This chain connects TRBV5-1 to TRBJ2-1; 7 bases fit TRBD2. Looked up from germline, CDR1 is SGHRS and CDR2 is YFSETQ. The CDR3 has 15 amino acids. The V gene end was trimmed by 3 bases and the J gene end by 2 bases; junction bases not matched to a gene: 5. The CDR3 protein is CASSSVAGPYNEQFF. The CDR3 region has the DNA TGCGCCAGCAGCTCTGTAGCGGGTCCCTACAATGAGCAGTTCTTC.

This clonotype came up a few times. The V and J genes are TRBV7-3 and TRBJ1-2; perhaps TRBD1 as D (5 bases). This CDR3 spans 13 amino acids. V lost 5 bases, J lost 10 bases, and 17 bases lay in between. Germline assignment: CDR1 SGHTA and CDR2 FQGTGA. The CDR3 region is CASSRDRSEHYTF. The CDR3 DNA is TGTGCCAGCAGCCGTGACAGAAGTGAGCACTACACCTTC. Supplemented by reference TRBV7-3 and TRBJ1-2, the full variable domain reads GAGVSQTPSNKVTEKGKYVELRCDPISGHTALYWYRQSLGQGPEFLIYFQGTGAADDSGLPNDRFFAVRPEGSVSTLKIQRTERGDSAVYLCASSRDRSEHYTFGSGTRLTVV.

This clonotype was detected only a few times. This rearrangement joins TRBV7-2 to TRBJ2-5; 7 nucleotides line up with TRBD2. The germline gives CDR1 SGHTA, CDR2 FQGNSA. With 1 base clipped from V and 1 base from J, the junction kept 6 bases outside the gene matches. This CDR3 spans 16 amino acids. In DNA form, the CDR3 reads TGTGCCAGCAGCTTAGAGGGGTCTAGCGGCCAAGAGACCCAGTACTTC. This gives the protein CASSLEGSSGQETQYF.

In DNA, the CDR3 is TGTGCCAGCAGGGAGGGACGGGAAAACACTGAAGCTTTCTTT. As protein: CASREGRENTEAFF. The gene calls are TRBV7-8 and TRBJ1-1; D is possibly TRBD1 (5 bases). This CDR3 spans 14 amino acids. V was pared by 6 bases and J by 2 bases, with 13 bases between. CDR1 is SGHVS, CDR2 FQNEAQ, per germline.

A few counts support this clonotype. This chain links TRBV20-1 with TRBJ2-3; D is ambiguous. Germline assignment: CDR1 DFQATT and CDR2 SNEGSKA (reference sequence). This CDR3 comprises 13 residues. The V end was cut by 6 bases, the J end by 0 bases, with 10 bases between. The CDR3 nucleotides are TGCAGTGCACACTTTACTAGCACAGATACGCAGTATTTT. It yields the protein CSAHFTSTDTQYF.

The chain recombines TRBV20-1 with TRBJ1-5, with D perhaps matching TRBD1 (5 bases). With 3 bases removed from V and 12 bases from J, the gap between germline ends came to 21 bases. Germline V gene sequence: CDR1 DFQATT, CDR2 SNEGSKA (reference sequence). CDR3 length: 14 amino acids. CDR3 sequence (DNA): TGCAGTGCTAGTGGAGACAGCGCCTGGTTTGTCCAGCATTTT. It specifies CSASGDSAWFVQHF.

This clonotype showed up just a few times. V and J are TRBV5-1 and TRBJ2-5; D not resolved. Germline loops: CDR1 SGHRS, CDR2 YFSETQ. Trimming took off 4 bases at V and 3 bases at J, with 4 bases between the two ends. There are 11 residues in the CDR3. The CDR3: CASSAKETQYF. Here the CDR3 DNA reads TGCGCCAGCAGCGCCAAAGAGACCCAGTACTTC.

The V call is TRBV20-1, the J call TRBJ2-3; D is possibly TRBD2 (6 bases). This CDR3 spans 15 amino acids. Trimming removed 0 bases at V and 6 bases at J, with 16 bases between. CDR1 is DFQATT and CDR2 is SNEGSKA in the germline V gene (reference sequence). CDR3 in amino acids: CSARDPRGTFDTQYF. The DNA of the CDR3 is TGCAGTGCTAGAGACCCCCGAGGGACTTTTGATACGCAGTATTTT.

The chain links TRBV14 to TRBJ2-3; D gene uncertain. The V end lost 1 base, the J end lost 1 base, and 6 bases lay between the germline ends. This CDR3 has 14 residues. The germline gives CDR1 SGHDN, CDR2 FVKESK. The CDR3 reads CASSQGPGTDTQYF. The CDR3 nucleotides read TGTGCCAGCAGCCAAGGACCTGGCACAGATACGCAGTATTTT.

J is TRBJ2-5 and V is TRBV13, with D perhaps being TRBD1 or TRBD2 (6 bases each). V dropped 0 bases and J dropped 4 bases, with 15 bases sitting between them. The CDR3 has 16 residues. CDR1 PRHDT and CDR2 FYEKMQ come from the germline V gene (reference sequence). In nucleotides, the CDR3 is TGTGCCAGCAGCTTAGGCCTGAGCGGAGGGGGAGAGACCCAGTACTTC. Encoded protein: CASSLGLSGGGETQYF. The complete variable domain, with remaining parts taken from reference TRBV13 and TRBJ2-5, reads AAGVIQSPRHLIKEKRETATLKCYPIPRHDTVYWYQQGPGQDPQFLISFYEKMQSDKGSIPDRFSAQQFSDYHSELNMSSLELGDSALYFCASSLGLSGGGETQYFGPGTRLLVL.

The V gene is TRBV12-3 or TRBV12-4, the J gene TRBJ2-3; D perhaps matches TRBD1 (6 bases). V was shortened by 6 bases and J by 4 bases, with 17 bases between the two germline ends. The CDR3 has 15 residues. CDR3 region: CASRYTGQVADTQYF. DNA for the CDR3: TGTGCCAGCAGGTACACAGGGCAAGTGGCAGATACGCAGTATTTT.

This clonotype showed up many times. CDR3 amino acids: CSVDPEAGSDTQYF. CDR3 DNA: TGCAGCGTTGACCCAGAAGCGGGATCAGATACGCAGTATTTT. The V call is TRBV29-1, the J call TRBJ2-3; the match to TRBD2 covers 7 bases. V dropped 3 bases and J dropped 4; count of bases not matched to a gene: 7. Germline loops: CDR1 SQVTM, CDR2 ANQGSEA. The CDR3 consists of 14 residues.